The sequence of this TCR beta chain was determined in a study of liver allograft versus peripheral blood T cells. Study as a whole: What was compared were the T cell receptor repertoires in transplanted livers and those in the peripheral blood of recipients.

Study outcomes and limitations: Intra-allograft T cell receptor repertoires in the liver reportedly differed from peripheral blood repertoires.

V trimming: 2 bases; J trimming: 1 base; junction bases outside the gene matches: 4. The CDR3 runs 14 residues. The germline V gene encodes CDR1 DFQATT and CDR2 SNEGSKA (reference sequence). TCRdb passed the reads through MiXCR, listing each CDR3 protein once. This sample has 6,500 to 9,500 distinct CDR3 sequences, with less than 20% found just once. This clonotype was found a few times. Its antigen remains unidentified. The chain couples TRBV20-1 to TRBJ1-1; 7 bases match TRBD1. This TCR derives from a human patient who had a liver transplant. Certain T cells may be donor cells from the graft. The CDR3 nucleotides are TGCAGTGCTAGACACACAGGGGCGAACACTGAAGCTTTCTTT. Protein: CSARHTGANTEAFF.